Presented here are 21 T cell receptor beta chains from one specimen sequenced in a study of T-cell memory formation after mild COVID-19. Each CDR3 protein is one row after TCRdb ran MiXCR on the 5' RACE reads. The sample records 250,000 to 350,000 distinct CDR3 sequences, roughly 15% being singletons. The specimen sequenced was PBMCs or a T cell subset sorted from them (not recorded which). These receptors were collected from a man aged 18 to 35 who had mild COVID-19 (a few samples of this study predate the infection). Cell type and time point are not known.

The chain couples TRBV30 to TRBJ2-2; D gene ambiguous. There are 14 residues in the CDR3. V gave up 4 bases and J gave up 0 bases, with 9 bases separating them. Germline CDR1 is GTSNPN and CDR2 is SVGIG (reference sequence). CDR3 in DNA: TGTGCCTGGAATAGGGCTACGAACACCGGGGAGCTGTTTTTT. Its protein product is CAWNRATNTGELFF.

The chain employs TRBV5-1 and TRBJ2-3; 12 nucleotides match TRBD2. Germline trimming cut 3 bases from V and 0 bases from J; bases unmatched to any gene: 2. Looked up from germline, CDR1 is SGHRS and CDR2 is YFSETQ. The CDR3 covers 16 residues. The CDR3 DNA reads as TGCGCCAGCAGCTGGGGGACTAGCGGGAGCACAGATACGCAGTATTTT. This codes for CASSWGTSGSTDTQYF.

This clonotype was seen a few times. The rearrangement uses TRBV12-3 or TRBV12-4 and TRBJ1-2, with TRBD1 identical over 10 bases. After removal of 7 bases from V and 4 bases from J, the junction contained 9 bases not matched to a gene. The CDR3 is 15 residues long. CDR3 coding DNA: TGTGCCAGCACGTTAATGGGGGACAGGGGCTATGGCTACACCTTC. Translation: CASTLMGDRGYGYTF.

Only a few counts were recorded for this clonotype. The chain employs TRBV12-3 or TRBV12-4 and TRBJ2-7, with 10 bases lining up with TRBD1. CDR3 length: 14 residues. The junction had 5 bases not matched to a gene; V was cut back by 6 bases and J by 3 bases. The CDR3 DNA follows: TGTGCCAGCAGCCCCGACAGGGGGCTCTACGAGCAGTACTTC. Protein product: CASSPDRGLYEQYF.

This clonotype was seen at least ten times. The chain employs TRBV7-3 and TRBJ2-7, with D uncertain. With 3 bases removed from V and 2 bases from J, the gap between germline ends came to 11 bases. This CDR3 has 14 residues. CDR1 and CDR2 from the germline V gene are SGHTA and FQGTGA. CDR3 sequence reads: CASSLYARPYEQYF. The CDR3 DNA reads TGTGCCAGCAGCTTGTACGCTAGGCCCTACGAGCAGTACTTC.

This clonotype was seen only a few times. The J gene is TRBJ1-1, the V gene TRBV30; D not certain. Per the germline V gene, CDR1 is GTSNPN and CDR2 is SVGIG (reference sequence). Trimming removed 0 bases from V and 7 bases from J, with 6 bases in between. The CDR3 covers 11 residues. The CDR3 spells CAWSVLGEAFF. In DNA form, the CDR3 reads TGTGCCTGGAGTGTACTGGGTGAAGCTTTCTTT.

The CDR3 DNA sequence: TGCGCCAGCAGCCAAGGTTGGGGGCAGGCACGCTCTGGAAACACCATATATTTT. It translates to CASSQGWGQARSGNTIYF. The chain joins TRBV4-1 to TRBJ1-3, with a tentative D call TRBD1 (6 bases). Looked up from germline, CDR1 is MGHRA and CDR2 is YSYEKL. Trimming removed 1 base from V and 0 bases from J, with 16 bases in between. The CDR3 runs to 18 residues.

The V and J genes are TRBV7-8 and TRBJ1-2; TRBD1 aligns across 8 bases. The CDR3 runs 16 residues. The ends lost 4 bases at V and 2 bases at J; junction bases unmatched: 9. Germline V CDR1 and CDR2: SGHVS, FQNEAQ. The CDR3 DNA reads TGTGCCAGCAGCTACCGAGTGGGACAGGAGAACTATGGCTACACCTTC. This encodes CASSYRVGQENYGYTF.

This chain joins TRBV4-2 and TRBJ1-4; D is uncertain. This CDR3 contains 13 residues. The germline gives CDR1 LGHNA, CDR2 YNFKEQ. V lost 5 bases and J 2 bases, leaving 6 bases between the germline ends. The CDR3 nucleotides are TGTGCCAGCAGCTCCCGCACTAATGAAAAACTGTTTTTT. Protein sequence: CASSSRTNEKLFF.

This clonotype has just a few counts. The chain employs TRBV12-3 or TRBV12-4 and TRBJ1-6, with D uncertain. V dropped 6 bases and J dropped 12 bases, with 15 bases sitting between them. This CDR3 is 13 amino acids long. The CDR3 DNA sequence: TGTGCCAGCAGCCCAGACCGGGGAGGACCCCTCCACTTT. It yields the protein CASSPDRGGPLHF.

This clonotype came up a few times. The CDR3 sequence is CASSYRQGGEQFF. The CDR3 DNA is TGTGCCAGCAGCTACCGACAGGGCGGAGAGCAGTTCTTC. The rearrangement joins TRBV7-3 to TRBJ2-1, with 7 nucleotides matching TRBD1. Germline values: CDR1 SGHTA, CDR2 FQGTGA. The CDR3 spans 13 residues. V dropped 4 bases and J dropped 10; count of bases not matched to a gene: 7.

The rearrangement uses TRBV12-3 or TRBV12-4 and TRBJ2-7; a weak D match, TRBD2 (6 bases). V lost 6 bases and J 7 bases, leaving 19 bases between the germline ends. The CDR3 totals 14 residues. CDR3 amino acids: CASSSHGTLGEQYF. The CDR3 DNA reads as TGTGCCAGCAGCTCCCACGGGACTCTCGGAGAGCAGTACTTC.

This clonotype came up a few times. V gene TRBV5-1 combines with J gene TRBJ2-7; 9 bases are shared with TRBD1. The CDR3 extends over 16 amino acids. Germline V lookup: CDR1 SGHRS, CDR2 YFSETQ. The J segment lost 1 base and the V segment lost 4 bases, leaving 9 bases of the junction unmatched. Written as DNA, the CDR3 is TGCGCCAGCAGCCCGTCTTCCGGGACAGGGTCCTACGAGCAGTACTTC. As protein: CASSPSSGTGSYEQYF.

This chain connects TRBV4-3 to TRBJ2-2, with 12 bases that match TRBD2. The CDR3 is 17 residues long. CDR1 LGHNA and CDR2 YSLEER come from the germline V gene. Trimming took 6 bases from V and 3 from J; bases not matched to a gene: 8. The DNA of the CDR3 is TGCGCCAGCAGACAAAGACTAGCGGGGGCCTACACCGGGGAGCTGTTTTTT. It codes for CASRQRLAGAYTGELFF.

The chain carries TRBV4-3 and TRBJ2-1; D is tentatively TRBD1 or TRBD2 (6 bases each). This CDR3 comprises 16 residues. Per germline, CDR1 LGHNA and CDR2 YSLEER. Trimming shortened V by 0 bases and J by 2 bases, and 11 bases separated the two germline ends. Here the CDR3 DNA reads TGCGCCAGCAGCCAAGATTACCGGGGGCCCTACAATGAGCAGTTCTTC. It translates to CASSQDYRGPYNEQFF.

The gene calls are TRBV3-1 and TRBJ2-3; 9 bases line up with TRBD2. The CDR3 is made up of 15 amino acids. The V segment lost 4 bases and the J segment 4 bases; nucleotides outside the gene matches: 6. Germline V lookup: CDR1 LGHDT, CDR2 YNNKEL (reference sequence). The CDR3 DNA reads as TGTGCCAGCAGCCGGCGCGGGGGGGCCCCAGATACGCAGTATTTT. This gives the protein CASSRRGGAPDTQYF.

This clonotype was recorded a few times. This sequence joins TRBV4-3 and TRBJ1-6; a weak D match, TRBD1 (5 bases). CDR3 length: 15 amino acids. Germline assignment: CDR1 LGHNA and CDR2 YSLEER. Trimming stripped 0 bases from V and 10 bases from J, with 13 bases between. The CDR3 coding sequence is TGCGCCAGCAGCCAAGAAACCGACAGTTGGTCACCCCTCCACTTT. Its translation is CASSQETDSWSPLHF.

The chain recombines TRBV10-2 with TRBJ2-7; D not resolved. V gave up 1 base and J gave up 3 bases, with 7 bases separating them. This CDR3 contains 13 residues. Germline CDR1 reads WSHSY; CDR2 reads SAAADI. DNA for the CDR3: TGCGCCAGCAGTGAGTATGCGAACTACGAGCAGTACGTC. Its translation: CASSEYANYEQYV.

The CDR3 DNA is TGCGCCAGCAGCTTCCGGGATTACACCGGGGAGCTGTTTTTT. Translated: CASSFRDYTGELFF. V gene TRBV5-1 combines with J gene TRBJ2-2; D is possibly TRBD2 (5 bases). Germline CDR1 is SGHRS and CDR2 is YFSETQ. The CDR3 loop spans 14 amino acids. V was trimmed by 2 bases and J by 3 bases, leaving 8 bases between them.

Many counts were recorded for this clonotype. V is TRBV4-3 and J is TRBJ2-3; TRBD1 matches 7 bases. CDR1 and CDR2 from the germline V gene are LGHNA and YSLEER. After removal of 5 bases from V and 2 bases from J, the junction contained 10 bases not matched to a gene. The CDR3 extends over 16 amino acids. CDR3 protein: CASSFSRTGATDTQYF. The CDR3 nucleotides read TGCGCCAGCAGCTTTAGTCGTACAGGGGCCACAGATACGCAGTATTTT.

There are a few counts of this clonotype. The V and J genes are TRBV7-9 and TRBJ2-7, with D possibly TRBD2 on 5 matching bases. Germline CDR1 and CDR2: SEHNR and FQNEAQ (reference sequence). Deletions cut 1 base from V and 6 bases from J, with 19 bases between. The CDR3 sequence is 16 residues long. CDR3: CASSLGGPGISSEQYF. In DNA, the CDR3 is TGTGCCAGCAGCTTAGGCGGGCCCGGAATTTCGTCCGAGCAGTACTTC. The variable domain in full, completed from reference TRBV7-9 and TRBJ2-7, reads DTGVSQNPRHKITKRGQNVTFRCDPISEHNRLYWYRQTLGQGPEFLTYFQNEAQLEKSRLLSDRFSAERPKGSFSTLEIQRTEQGDSAMYLCASSLGGPGISSEQYFGPGTRLTVT.